This T cell receptor beta chain was identified during a study of blood T cell repertoires in COVID-19. Study-level information: Acute and convalescent COVID-19 specimens originated in the United States, Italy and Spain. Nucleic acid was either cDNA or gDNA, and it came from T cells, B-cell-depleted T cells, or PBMCs.

This CDR3 has 16 residues. CDR1 and CDR2 (germline): LNHDA, SQIVND (reference sequence). V was pared by 5 bases and J by 3 bases, with 19 bases between. This clone was observed a handful of times. Original data processing: Reference gene primer amplification gave estimated nucleated cell counts. The protocol was immunoSEQ multiplex PCR, while the TCRdb copy is restricted to in-frame clones and leaves out a portion. Clone size and the V and J calls come from that table; the DNA yielded D and trimming. The table records roughly 100,000 clones, 71% of them present only once. The V call is TRBV19, the J call TRBJ1-1; a weak D match, TRBD1 (5 bases). This clonotype was obtained from a human donor with acute or convalescent COVID-19. The donor label of this sample is uncertain. Sequencing was done on a sample of peripheral blood. In DNA, the CDR3 is TGTGCCAGTAGTCCTCCCATAGGGCAGGGATACACTGAAGCTTTCTTT. Translating gives CASSPPIGQGYTEAFF.